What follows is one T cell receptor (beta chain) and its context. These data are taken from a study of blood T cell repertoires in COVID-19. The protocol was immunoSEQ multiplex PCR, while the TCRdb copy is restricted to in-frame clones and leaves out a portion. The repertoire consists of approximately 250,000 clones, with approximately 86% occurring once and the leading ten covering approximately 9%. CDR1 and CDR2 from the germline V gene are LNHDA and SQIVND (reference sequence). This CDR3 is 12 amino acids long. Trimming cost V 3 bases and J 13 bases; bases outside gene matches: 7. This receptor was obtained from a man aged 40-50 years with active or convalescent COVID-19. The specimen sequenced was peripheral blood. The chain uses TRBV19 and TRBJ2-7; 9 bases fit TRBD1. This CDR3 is CASSIRGQGFYF. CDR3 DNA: TGTGCCAGTAGTATTCGGGGACAGGGTTTCTACTTC.